The present entry profiles one T cell receptor beta chain with its context. The antigen is not known. The data were produced by immunoSEQ multiplex PCR, yet TCRdb's version contains in-frame clones alone and is incomplete. The table records about 180,000 clones, 85% to 95% of them present only once. With 2 bases removed from V and 1 base from J, the gap between germline ends came to 16 bases. There are 17 residues in the CDR3. Germline V lookup: CDR1 LNHDA, CDR2 SQIVND (reference sequence). The data originate from a study of T cell responses to AZD1222 COVID-19 vaccine. Findings and caveats of the study: The span of vaccine-associated CD4 TCRs extended across spike, with dominance at 160-218 and 743-854.

The sequence derives from an adult who received the AZD1222 COVID-19 vaccine. Sample: peripheral blood, taken 28 days after the second AZD1222 dose. This rearrangement joins TRBV19 to TRBJ2-3; D perhaps matches TRBD2 (5 bases). The CDR3 reads CASSIRTASRRTDTQYF. The CDR3 DNA follows: TGTGCCAGTAGTATAAGGACGGCTAGCCGACGCACAGATACGCAGTATTTT.